The 26 T cell receptor beta chains below come from one sample, sequenced in a study of blood T cells in healthy people across ages. Alongside a J-beta primer mix, a sample-barcoded 5' primer served in a second PCR lasting about 7 to 11 cycles. TCRdb re-analysed the 5' RACE reads in MiXCR, keeping a single row per CDR3 protein. The sample lists more than 800,000 distinct CDR3 sequences; less than 50% were seen once. Sequencing was performed on blood. Source of these receptors: a woman in her fifties or sixties in good health.

The rearrangement links TRBV20-1 to TRBJ2-5; D might be TRBD1 (5 bases). The CDR3 has 13 residues. Germline CDR1 and CDR2: DFQATT and SNEGSKA (reference sequence). Trimming cost V 5 bases and J 2 bases, with 12 bases left between them. The CDR3: CSASGPLQETQYF. CDR3 DNA sequence: TGCAGTGCTTCAGGGCCACTACAAGAGACCCAGTACTTC.

This clonotype showed up just a few times. The V and J genes are TRBV7-6 and TRBJ1-4; 8 bases align to TRBD1. In germline, CDR1 is SGHVS, CDR2 FNYEAQ. V lost 0 bases, J lost 6 bases, and 6 bases stayed unmatched. The CDR3 is made up of 16 amino acids. DNA of the CDR3: TGTGCCAGCAGCTTAGCGAGGCAGGGGGCGGATGAAAAACTGTTTTTT. Its protein is CASSLARQGADEKLFF. The whole variable domain, remainder taken from reference TRBV7-6 and TRBJ1-4, is GAGVSQSPRYKVTKRGQDVALRCDPISGHVSLYWYRQALGQGPEFLTYFNYEAQQDKSGLPNDRFSAERPEGSISTLTIQRTEQRDSAMYRCASSLARQGADEKLFFGSGTQLSVL.

This sequence joins TRBV28 and TRBJ2-5, with D maybe TRBD2 (7 bases). Germline CDR1 MDHEN, CDR2 SYDVKM. Between the trimmed V and J ends, which lost 6 bases and 11 bases, there was a span of 22 bases. The CDR3 is 14 amino acids. CDR3 amino acids: CASRELGGPREQYF. The CDR3 DNA follows: TGTGCCAGCAGGGAACTCGGGGGGCCAAGAGAGCAGTACTTC.

This chain links TRBV18 with TRBJ2-1, with a weak D call TRBD2 (5 bases). The CDR3 extends over 14 amino acids. V dropped 2 bases and J dropped 10 bases, with 15 bases sitting between them. CDR1 is KGHSH, CDR2 LQKENI, per germline. CDR3 in amino acids: CASSPSRALVEQFF. CDR3 sequence (DNA): TGTGCCAGCTCACCATCGCGGGCACTGGTGGAGCAGTTCTTC.

The V call is TRBV5-1, the J call TRBJ2-1, with a tentative D call TRBD2 (6 bases). Trimming took off 3 bases at V and 9 bases at J, with 13 bases between the two ends. Germline CDR1 SGHRS, CDR2 YFSETQ. There are 13 residues in the CDR3. CDR3 in amino acids: CASSWGGGSEQFF. DNA for the CDR3: TGCGCCAGCAGCTGGGGCGGAGGGAGTGAGCAGTTCTTC.

The rearrangement joins TRBV27 to TRBJ2-7; 8 positions match TRBD2. The V segment lost 5 bases and the J segment 6 bases; nucleotides outside the gene matches: 12. CDR1 MNHEY and CDR2 SMNVEV come from the germline V gene (reference sequence). CDR3 length: 15 amino acids. The CDR3 nucleotides are TGTGCCAGCAGTAAAGGGACTAGAGAGCTTCGCGAGCAGTACTTC. Protein product: CASSKGTRELREQYF.

This chain links TRBV6-6 with TRBJ2-7, with D unresolved. The CDR3 has 12 residues. Germline CDR1 reads MNHNY; CDR2 reads SVGAGI (reference sequence). Trimming removed 11 bases from V and 1 base from J, with 12 bases in between. CDR3 bases: TGTGCCGGCATCAGCAGGTCCTACGAGCAGTACTTC. It specifies CAGISRSYEQYF.

The chain's CDR3 is CASSLGSLKDTQYF. As DNA, the CDR3 is TGTGCCAGCAGCTTAGGCTCCCTCAAAGATACGCAGTATTTT. The chain combines TRBV7-2 with TRBJ2-3; D remains unclear. The V end was cut by 1 base, the J end by 5 bases, with 10 bases between. The CDR3 covers 14 residues. Germline V lookup: CDR1 SGHTA, CDR2 FQGNSA. Complete variable domain (other parts from reference TRBV7-2 and TRBJ2-3): GAGVSQSPSNKVTEKGKDVELRCDPISGHTALYWYRQSLGQGLEFLIYFQGNSAPDKSGLPSDRFSAERTGGSVSTLTIQRTQQEDSAVYLCASSLGSLKDTQYFGPGTRLTVL.

The gene calls are TRBV3-1 and TRBJ1-2, with 9 positions matching TRBD1. Germline V gene data show CDR1 as LGHDT and CDR2 as YNNKEL (reference sequence). The CDR3 is 13 residues long. V was clipped by 4 bases and J by 7 bases; unmatched bases: 4. CDR3 amino acids: CASSPGTGRGYTF. The DNA for the CDR3 is TGTGCCAGCAGCCCTGGGACAGGGCGTGGCTACACCTTC.

J is TRBJ2-3 and V is TRBV20-1; TRBD2 aligns across 10 bases. This CDR3 contains 14 residues. The V and J ends lost 7 bases and 5 bases, in that order; junction bases with no gene match: 9. The germline V gene encodes CDR1 DFQATT and CDR2 SNEGSKA (reference sequence). CDR3 in amino acids: CSGSLAGVIDTQYF. In nucleotides, the CDR3 is TGCAGTGGTAGTCTAGCGGGAGTAATAGATACGCAGTATTTT.

For this clonotype: Relative to the germline gene, one junction end is altered; a read error may explain this. The rearrangement joins TRBV3-1 to TRBJ2-5; D is uncertain. The CDR3 spans 14 residues. Germline assignment: CDR1 LGHDT and CDR2 YNNKEL (reference sequence). The DNA of the CDR3 is TGTGCCAGCAGCCAAGTGCAGGTTGAAGAGACCCTGTACTTC. Its translation: CASSQVQVEETLYF.

This clonotype was recorded a few times. V gene TRBV4-1 combines with J gene TRBJ1-1, with D perhaps matching TRBD1 (5 bases). V shed 8 bases and J shed 8 bases, with 18 bases lying between them. Germline lookup yields CDR1 MGHRA and CDR2 YSYEKL. The CDR3 is 13 amino acids. CDR3 protein: CASGGAQDREAFF. CDR3 nucleotides: TGCGCCAGCGGCGGGGCACAGGATCGAGAAGCTTTCTTT.

This chain connects TRBV7-2 to TRBJ2-5; 10 nucleotides agree with TRBD2. Looked up from germline, CDR1 is SGHTA and CDR2 is FQGNSA. This CDR3 has 16 amino acids. V lost 5 bases to trimming and J lost 11 bases; unmatched junction nucleotides: 17. The CDR3 DNA is TGTGCCAGCAGCCCGCCCGGGACTAGCGTATACAATGAGCAGTACTTC. The encoded protein is CASSPPGTSVYNEQYF.

The table lists this clonotype with many counts. V usage is TRBV28 and J usage is TRBJ2-7, with 11 bases matching TRBD2. This CDR3 is built from 16 residues. Germline V gives CDR1 MDHEN, CDR2 SYDVKM. The V segment lost 8 bases and the J segment 9 bases; nucleotides outside the gene matches: 18. The CDR3 is CASELTSGSRPYVQYF. The CDR3 DNA is TGTGCCAGCGAACTAACTAGCGGGAGCCGTCCTTATGTGCAGTACTTC.

The V and J genes are TRBV6-1 and TRBJ2-7, with 12 bases matching TRBD2. CDR3 size: 16 residues. After removal of 7 bases from V and 1 base from J, the junction contained 8 bases not matched to a gene. CDR1 is MNHNS, CDR2 SASEGT, per germline. The DNA for the CDR3 is TGTGCCAGCACTCGACTAGCGGGAGTATCGTCCTACGAGCAGTACTTC. It encodes CASTRLAGVSSYEQYF.

There are a few counts of this clonotype. The chain is built from TRBV7-9 and TRBJ2-1, with 10 bases lining up with TRBD2. J was trimmed by 5 bases and V by 3 bases; bases with no gene match: 13. Germline values: CDR1 SEHNR, CDR2 FQNEAQ (reference sequence). CDR3 length: 18 residues. CDR3 protein: CASSFSNFRLAGDNEQFF. In nucleotides, the CDR3 is TGTGCCAGCAGCTTCTCGAATTTCCGGCTAGCGGGAGACAATGAGCAGTTCTTC.

This chain joins TRBV20-1 and TRBJ2-7; TRBD1 is a possible D gene (7 bases). Germline V gives CDR1 DFQATT, CDR2 SNEGSKA (reference sequence). Trimming took 1 base from V and 0 from J, leaving 13 bases between them. The CDR3 runs to 15 residues. The CDR3 here is CSARGRRDSSYEQYF. The CDR3 coding sequence is TGCAGTGCTAGAGGGAGGAGGGACAGCTCCTACGAGCAGTACTTC.

This rearrangement joins TRBV5-1 to TRBJ2-1; 10 bases agree with TRBD1. V lost 3 bases and J lost 9; bases outside the gene matches: 9. The CDR3 is 15 residues long. The germline V gene encodes CDR1 SGHRS and CDR2 YFSETQ. The CDR3 DNA follows: TGCGCCAGCAGCTGGAGCGGACAGGGGGTCGTTGAGCAGTTCTTC. Translation: CASSWSGQGVVEQFF.

The chain employs TRBV27 and TRBJ2-3, with 15 bases identical to TRBD2. The CDR3 totals 19 residues. Germline V CDR1 and CDR2: MNHEY, SMNVEV (reference sequence). J gave up 9 bases and V 5 bases, and 18 bases lay outside the gene matches. The CDR3, as DNA: TGTGCCAGCAGTCCCCGTCCCGGGACTAGCGGGGGGTGGACTTCAACGCAGTATTTT. It specifies CASSPRPGTSGGWTSTQYF.

This clonotype appeared a few times. This chain uses TRBV7-8 with TRBJ1-5, with a tentative D call TRBD1 (5 bases). Germline-derived CDR1 and CDR2 are SGHVS and FQNEAQ. The CDR3 is 15 amino acids. The V and J ends lost 2 bases and 1 base respectively, with 9 bases between them. CDR3 sequence reads: CASSLWGESNQPQHF. The CDR3 coding sequence is TGTGCCAGCAGCTTATGGGGGGAGAGCAATCAGCCCCAGCATTTT.

The chain links TRBV6-6 to TRBJ1-1; 9 nucleotides line up with TRBD1. Germline values: CDR1 MNHNY, CDR2 SVGAGI (reference sequence). The CDR3 sequence is 13 residues long. The V gene end was trimmed by 2 bases and the J gene end by 9 bases; junction bases not matched to a gene: 4. The CDR3 here is CASSYLGTGKAFF. CDR3 sequence (DNA): TGTGCCAGCAGTTACCTTGGGACAGGGAAAGCTTTCTTT.

The chain couples TRBV3-1 to TRBJ2-4; D gene ambiguous. The closer fit of TRBJ2-7 to the DNA end suggests the J call may be wrong. Per germline, CDR1 LGHDT and CDR2 YNNKEL (reference sequence). This CDR3 has 14 amino acids. The DNA of the CDR3 is TGTGCCAGCAGCGCCGGCCAAAGAGGCGACGAGCAGTACTTC. Protein product: CASSAGQRGDEQYF.

V gene TRBV6-1 combines with J gene TRBJ2-3; no definite D call. Trimming stripped 10 bases from V and 4 bases from J, with 0 bases between. From germline, CDR1 is MNHNS and CDR2 SASEGT. This CDR3 is 8 amino acids long. The CDR3 region is CATDTQYF. The DNA of the CDR3 is TGTGCCACAGATACGCAGTATTTT.

This clonotype occurred once. The V call is TRBV27, the J call TRBJ2-2; 7 bases align to TRBD2. CDR3 length equals 15 residues. Germline loops: CDR1 MNHEY, CDR2 SMNVEV (reference sequence). Trimming removed 6 bases from V and 7 bases from J; junction bases left unmatched: 11. CDR3 sequence reads: CASRWSKWEGGELFF. Here the CDR3 DNA reads TGTGCCAGCAGGTGGTCGAAGTGGGAGGGCGGGGAGCTGTTTTTT.

This clonotype has more than one count but fewer than ten. The chain has TRBV9 and TRBJ2-5, with 7 bases lining up with TRBD1. The CDR3 has 14 residues. Trimming at V came to 0 bases and at J to 11 bases, leaving 10 bases not matched to a gene. Per the germline V gene, CDR1 is SGDLS and CDR2 is YYNGEE. CDR3 sequence (DNA): TGTGCCAGCAGCGTAGACCCGGACAGGCAGGAGCAGTACTTC. The encoded protein is CASSVDPDRQEQYF.

This clonotype was counted a few times. This chain connects TRBV20-1 to TRBJ2-5; 9 bases are a match to TRBD2. The J call may be wrong; the DNA end is better matched by TRBJ2-7. Germline loops: CDR1 DFQATT, CDR2 SNEGSKA (reference sequence). The CDR3 totals 17 residues. The CDR3 reads CSARDVSGRTKTHEQYF. The CDR3 nucleotides read TGCAGTGCTAGAGATGTAAGCGGGAGGACGAAAACCCACGAGCAGTACTTC.